The 6 T cell receptor beta chains below all came from one sample that was sequenced in a study of vaccination and CD4 T cells after COVID-19. No antigen has been identified for these receptors. The sample's treatment: roughly ten-day PBMC culture with coronavirus spike peptide pools or control peptides (ViraFEST assay). The Oncomine TCR Beta short-read assay generated sequence data from the DNA of cultured CD4+ T cells. TCRdb redid the calling of the PCR reads with MiXCR, one entry per CDR3 protein. This repertoire shows approximately 14,000 distinct CDR3 sequences, roughly 61% found once; its top ten account for roughly 7.3%. Sequences were obtained from CD4+ T cells from blood, cultured in vitro. Receptor source: a human donor who had recovered from COVID-19.

The chain combines TRBV7-2 with TRBJ1-1; D gene unclear. Germline lookup yields CDR1 SGHTA and CDR2 FQGNSA. The CDR3 length is 15 residues. V was clipped by 7 bases and J by 0 bases, with 15 bases between them. In DNA, the CDR3 is TGTGCCAGCACCCTGACTCACCGAATGAACACTGAAGCTTTCTTT. Amino acids: CASTLTHRMNTEAFF. The full variable domain, completed using reference TRBV7-2 and TRBJ1-1, is GAGVSQSPSNKVTEKGKDVELRCDPISGHTALYWYRQSLGQGLEFLIYFQGNSAPDKSGLPSDRFSAERTGGSVSTLTIQRTQQEDSAVYLCASTLTHRMNTEAFFGQGTRLTVV.

V is TRBV30 and J is TRBJ1-1; no reliable D call. The CDR3 loop spans 16 amino acids. CDR1 GTSNPN and CDR2 SVGIG come from the germline V gene (reference sequence). V was pared by 0 bases and J by 0 bases, with 14 bases between. The CDR3 bases are TGTGCCTGGAGTGTAATTAGGGTGAAGATGAACACTGAAGCTTTCTTT. Translating gives CAWSVIRVKMNTEAFF.

V is TRBV12-3 or TRBV12-4 and J is TRBJ1-6, with D hard to call. The CDR3 length is 12 residues. V was trimmed by 2 bases and J by 9 bases, leaving 5 bases between them. The CDR3 sequence is CASSLTGSPLHF. CDR3 nucleotides: TGTGCCAGCAGTTTAACGGGTTCACCCCTCCACTTT.

The chain links TRBV6-2 or TRBV6-3 to TRBJ2-4, with unresolved D. The CDR3 loop spans 14 amino acids. Trimming shortened V by 2 bases and J by 5 bases, and 10 bases separated the two germline ends. The germline gives CDR1 MNHEY, CDR2 SVGEGT. The CDR3 spells CASSYVGLENIQYF. The CDR3 DNA reads TGTGCCAGCAGTTACGTGGGGTTGGAAAACATTCAGTACTTC.

By share, this clonotype counts as large. The V gene is TRBV20-1, the J gene TRBJ2-3; D is unresolved. This CDR3 comprises 11 residues. Germline CDR1 and CDR2: DFQATT and SNEGSKA (reference sequence). V lost 5 bases, J lost 6 bases, and 9 bases lay in between. The CDR3 sequence: CSAGKSDTQYF. The CDR3 DNA reads as TGCAGTGCTGGTAAATCGGATACGCAGTATTTT.

This clonotype has more than one count but fewer than ten. The V and J genes are TRBV7-8 and TRBJ1-1, with D unclear. The CDR3 consists of 16 residues. Trimming cost V 5 bases and J 7 bases, with 23 bases left between them. Per the germline V gene, CDR1 is SGHVS and CDR2 is FQNEAQ. The DNA of the CDR3 is TGTGCCAGCAGCCCGGGGAATCGGGCAGTCCAAAATGAAGCTTTCTTT. It specifies CASSPGNRAVQNEAFF.